These T cell receptor beta chains were read from a single sample in a study of blood T cell repertoires in COVID-19. Assay used: immunoSEQ multiplex PCR; TCRdb lists only in-frame clones, some missing. This sample has some 190,000 clones, with roughly 88% found just once. The sequenced material came from peripheral blood. The receptors originated from a man older than 75 with COVID-19, enrolled during active disease. Both conserved end residues are part of each CDR3. Each record gives: clone size, D gene, V gene, J gene, CDR3 DNA, CDR3 protein. The D gene is left open where the match is weak. Only some rows state a clone size, as once, few, many or a class for expanded clones.

size: NA
D: NA
V: TRBV28
J: TRBJ1-3
DNA: TGTGCCAGCTTCATACCAGGGCGGAACACCATATATTTT
CDR3: CASFIPGRNTIYF

size: NA
D: TRBD1
V: TRBV2
J: TRBJ1-2
DNA: TGTGCCAGCAGTGGGAACAGGGGGAACTATGGCTACACCTTC
CDR3: CASSGNRGNYGYTF

size: NA
D: NA
V: TRBV4-1
J: TRBJ1-3
DNA: TGCGCCAGCAGCCAAGAAGAGGGTATCGGAAACACCATATATTTT
CDR3: CASSQEEGIGNTIYF

size: once
D: NA
V: TRBV7-3
J: TRBJ1-4
DNA: TGTGCCAGCAGCTCCTACGGGGGAAGGATGGGAGAAAAACTGTTTTTT
CDR3: CASSSYGGRMGEKLFF

size: NA
D: TRBD1
V: TRBV4-2
J: TRBJ2-7
DNA: TGTGCCAGCAGCCAAGGGGATGAGACAGGGCTCTCCTACGAGCAGTACTTC
CDR3: CASSQGDETGLSYEQYF

size: NA
D: NA
V: TRBV9
J: TRBJ2-5
DNA: TGTGCCAGCAGCGCCCTCGGGGACACCGGCGATCTGCGGACCCAGTACTTC
CDR3: CASSALGDTGDLRTQYF

size: NA
D: NA
V: TRBV3-1/TRBV3-2
J: TRBJ1-1
DNA: TGTGCCAGCAGCCCTACGGGGAACACTGAAGCTTTCTTT
CDR3: CASSPTGNTEAFF

size: once
D: TRBD1
V: TRBV28
J: TRBJ1-3
DNA: TGTGCCAGCAGAACCACAGGGGGCGGTGGGAACACCATATATTTT
CDR3: CASRTTGGGGNTIYF

size: NA
D: NA
V: TRBV11-2
J: TRBJ1-1
DNA: TGTGCCAGCAGCTTTACCCCAGGAGAAGCTTTCTTT
CDR3: CASSFTPGEAFF

size: few
D: NA
V: TRBV2
J: TRBJ2-3
DNA: TGTGCCAGCAGAGACCGGGACTCCACAGATACGCAGTATTTT
CDR3: CASRDRDSTDTQYF

size: NA
D: TRBD1
V: TRBV6-5
J: TRBJ1-2
DNA: TGTGCCAGCAGCGGACAGGGGCTGGATGGCTACACCTTC
CDR3: CASSGQGLDGYTF

size: NA
D: NA
V: TRBV7-2
J: TRBJ2-2
DNA: TGTGCCAGCAGCTTACGGTTCGGTGGCACCGGGGAGCTGTTTTTT
CDR3: CASSLRFGGTGELFF